Listed here are 22 T cell receptor beta chains from one sample, sequenced in a study of PD-1 blockade in classical Hodgkin lymphoma. The sample's time point: cycle 4 day 1 (C4D1), after less than 7 weeks of nivolumab. Brentuximab vedotin exposure varied among the patients, all of whom had relapsed after autologous stem cell transplantation. Libraries were prepared by immunoSEQ multiplex PCR; TCRdb keeps only in-frame clonotypes and omits some of them. The top ten clones hold over 11% of a sample with 50,000 or so clones, 85% to 90% of them seen once. This sample comprised peripheral blood mononuclear cells (PBMCs), obtained before the fourth cycle of nivolumab. All receptors come from a human donor with classical Hodgkin lymphoma.

V and J are TRBV29-1 and TRBJ2-1, with 7 nucleotides matching TRBD1. The CDR3 totals 13 residues. Germline assignment: CDR1 SQVTM and CDR2 ANQGSEA. V was clipped by 7 bases and J by 3 bases; unmatched bases: 6. The CDR3 DNA is TGCAGCGCCGGGACAGTCTACTACAATGAGCAGTTCTTC. This encodes CSAGTVYYNEQFF.

This clone is a singleton in its sample. V usage is TRBV2 and J usage is TRBJ2-3; 7 nucleotides agree with TRBD2. J was trimmed by 3 bases and V by 4 bases; bases with no gene match: 7. The CDR3 totals 15 residues. Germline CDR1 is SNHLY and CDR2 is FYNNEI. DNA for the CDR3: TGTGCCAGCAGTGGAGCTAGCGGCCCTACAGATACGCAGTATTTT. Encoded protein: CASSGASGPTDTQYF.

This clone was detected once. V and J are TRBV27 and TRBJ1-1; maybe TRBD1 (6 bases). This CDR3 has 15 amino acids. Germline CDR1 reads MNHEY; CDR2 reads SMNVEV (reference sequence). Trimming cost V 0 bases and J 0 bases, with 8 bases left between them. The CDR3 DNA follows: TGTGCCAGCAGTTTATCAGGGGGAATGAACACTGAAGCTTTCTTT. This sequence encodes CASSLSGGMNTEAFF.

The chain is built from TRBV4-1 and TRBJ1-5, with D perhaps TRBD1 (5 bases). Germline-derived CDR1 and CDR2 are MGHRA and YSYEKL. This CDR3 contains 14 residues. V lost 2 bases, J lost 6 bases, and 11 bases lay in between. CDR3 coding DNA: TGCGCCAGCAGCCAATCGGGGCTCAGTCAGCCCCAGCATTTT. Translation gives CASSQSGLSQPQHF.

V gene TRBV11-2 combines with J gene TRBJ2-4; D not certain. CDR3 size: 14 residues. Germline assignment: CDR1 SGHAT and CDR2 FQNNGV. The V and J ends lost 5 bases and 4 bases respectively, with 12 bases between them. In DNA form, the CDR3 reads TGTGCCAGCAGCCCCCGGACGGCGAAAAACATTCAGTACTTC. Protein: CASSPRTAKNIQYF.

The V and J genes are TRBV15 and TRBJ2-1; D gene ambiguous. Trimming removed 0 bases from V and 11 bases from J, with 11 bases in between. The CDR3 totals 13 residues. The germline V gene encodes CDR1 LNHNV and CDR2 YYDKDF (reference sequence). The CDR3, as DNA: TGTGCCACCAGCAGAGATCTTTGGGTCCAGCAGTTCTTC. This sequence encodes CATSRDLWVQQFF.

The chain is built from TRBV19 and TRBJ1-4; D ambiguous. The V end was cut by 7 bases, the J end by 12 bases, with 15 bases between. Germline loops: CDR1 LNHDA, CDR2 SQIVND (reference sequence). The CDR3 is 12 amino acids. The CDR3 here is CASKFSGSQLFF. DNA for the CDR3: TGTGCCAGTAAGTTTTCCGGATCACAACTGTTTTTT.

The genes are TRBV30 and TRBJ2-3; no definite D call. V lost 0 bases, J lost 11 bases, and 9 bases lay in between. This CDR3 region has 11 residues. The germline CDR1 and CDR2 sequences are GTSNPN and SVGIG (reference sequence). The CDR3 loop is CAWSVQAEQYF. CDR3 DNA sequence: TGTGCCTGGAGTGTACAAGCAGAGCAGTATTTT.

CDR3 amino acids: CASSPPTGQGNIQYF. As DNA, the CDR3 is TGTGCCAGCAGTCCCCCCACGGGGCAGGGTAACATTCAGTACTTC. The chain employs TRBV6-1 and TRBJ2-4, with D possibly called TRBD1 or TRBD2 (5 bases each). There are 15 residues in the CDR3. The V end lost 5 bases, the J end lost 7 bases, and 18 bases lay between the germline ends. Germline V gives CDR1 MNHNS, CDR2 SASEGT.

This chain joins TRBV7-9 and TRBJ2-5; weak D call: TRBD1 (6 bases). CDR3 size: 15 residues. Germline V CDR1 and CDR2: SEHNR, FQNEAQ (reference sequence). The V gene lost 5 bases and the J gene lost 1 base, with 14 bases spanning the gap. The CDR3 spells CASSRGQLAQETQYF. The CDR3 nucleotides are TGTGCCAGCAGCCGTGGACAGCTTGCCCAAGAGACCCAGTACTTC.

The CDR3 nucleotides are TGTGCCACCAGCAGAATGACAGGGAAGGGGACTGAAGCTTTCTTT. This gives the protein CATSRMTGKGTEAFF. This chain connects TRBV15 to TRBJ1-1, with TRBD1 identical over 7 bases. J was trimmed by 5 bases and V by 2 bases; bases with no gene match: 8. Germline V gives CDR1 LNHNV, CDR2 YYDKDF (reference sequence). The CDR3 is 15 residues long.

The rearrangement uses TRBV18 and TRBJ2-3; a possible D gene is TRBD2 (5 bases). The V and J ends lost 5 bases and 5 bases respectively, with 8 bases between them. Germline V gives CDR1 KGHSH, CDR2 LQKENI. This CDR3 is 12 amino acids long. CDR3 in DNA: TGTGCCAGCTCATGGGGAGAAGATACGCAGTATTTT. It is translated as CASSWGEDTQYF.

The genes are TRBV29-1 and TRBJ1-1; D is possibly TRBD1 (5 bases). V was cut by 4 bases and J by 2 bases, with 11 bases left in between. From germline, CDR1 is SQVTM and CDR2 ANQGSEA. The CDR3 sequence is 13 residues long. DNA of the CDR3: TGCAGCGTTGCTGCACAGGAAAACACTGAAGCTTTCTTT. Its protein is CSVAAQENTEAFF.

This chain uses TRBV18 with TRBJ1-1; no firm D call. CDR1 and CDR2 (germline): KGHSH, LQKENI. The V end was cut by 1 base, the J end by 1 base, with 7 bases between. CDR3 length equals 14 residues. The CDR3 sequence: CASSPLHGNTEAFF. The DNA of the CDR3 is TGTGCCAGCTCACCACTACACGGGAACACTGAAGCTTTCTTT.

The chain carries TRBV30 and TRBJ2-3; maybe TRBD1 (6 bases). The germline CDR1 and CDR2 sequences are GTSNPN and SVGIG (reference sequence). The V gene lost 6 bases and the J gene lost 5 bases, with 18 bases spanning the gap. The CDR3 runs 14 residues. The CDR3 nucleotides read TGTGCCTGCCAGACAGGCCGGGCTGGAGATACGCAGTATTTT. Protein product: CACQTGRAGDTQYF.

The V gene is TRBV29-1, the J gene TRBJ2-7; D not resolved. CDR1 is SQVTM, CDR2 ANQGSEA, per germline. The CDR3 is made up of 12 amino acids. Trimming cost V 6 bases and J 0 bases, with 9 bases left between them. As DNA, the CDR3 is TGCAGCGTGAAATTTAGCTCCTACGAGCAGTACTTC. Translated: CSVKFSSYEQYF.

The V gene is TRBV7-2, the J gene TRBJ2-7, with 8 nucleotides matching TRBD1. The CDR3 is 15 amino acids. Germline V gene sequence: CDR1 SGHTA, CDR2 FQGNSA. Unmatched junction bases numbered 6, after V lost 4 bases and J lost 1 base. The CDR3 DNA is TGTGCCAGCAGCTCCCGACAGGGGTCATCCTACGAGCAGTACTTC. Translated, it gives CASSSRQGSSYEQYF.

The chain links TRBV15 to TRBJ2-7; D uncertain. Germline CDR1 LNHNV, CDR2 YYDKDF (reference sequence). The CDR3 covers 15 residues. Trimming left V 1 base short and J 0 bases short, with 10 bases between. The CDR3 loop is CATSRVDASSYEQYF. The CDR3 region has the DNA TGTGCCACCAGCAGAGTGGACGCAAGCTCCTACGAGCAGTACTTC.

CDR3 residues: CASSPKTVNYNEQFF. The CDR3 DNA follows: TGTGCCAGCTCACCAAAAACAGTAAACTACAATGAGCAGTTCTTC. The chain has TRBV18 and TRBJ2-1; D gene unclear. This CDR3 contains 15 residues. Between the trimmed V and J ends, which lost 2 bases and 3 bases, there was a span of 11 bases. Germline V gives CDR1 KGHSH, CDR2 LQKENI.

This clone has at least ten counts. CDR3 region: CASSETGAADTQYF. As DNA, the CDR3 is TGTGCCAGCAGTGAGACGGGGGCGGCAGATACGCAGTATTTT. V is TRBV2 and J is TRBJ2-3; D might be TRBD1 or TRBD2, each matching 6 bases. Looked up from germline, CDR1 is SNHLY and CDR2 is FYNNEI. V was clipped by 3 bases and J by 4 bases, with 11 bases between them. This CDR3 region has 14 residues.

This clone was observed a single time. DNA of the CDR3: TGCAGCGTACCACAGGGCACAGATACGCAGTATTTT. It is translated as CSVPQGTDTQYF. The chain employs TRBV29-1 and TRBJ2-3, with D perhaps matching TRBD1 (5 bases). CDR1 is SQVTM, CDR2 ANQGSEA, per germline. V shed 6 bases and J shed 1 base, with 8 bases lying between them. The CDR3 has 12 amino acids.

The CDR3 spells CASSLGPMNTEAFF. CDR3 bases: TGTGCCAGCAGCTTAGGACCGATGAACACTGAAGCTTTCTTT. This chain connects TRBV7-8 to TRBJ1-1; no reliable D call. Germline CDR1 and CDR2: SGHVS and FQNEAQ. The CDR3 is 14 residues long. V shed 1 base and J shed 0 bases, with 6 bases lying between them.